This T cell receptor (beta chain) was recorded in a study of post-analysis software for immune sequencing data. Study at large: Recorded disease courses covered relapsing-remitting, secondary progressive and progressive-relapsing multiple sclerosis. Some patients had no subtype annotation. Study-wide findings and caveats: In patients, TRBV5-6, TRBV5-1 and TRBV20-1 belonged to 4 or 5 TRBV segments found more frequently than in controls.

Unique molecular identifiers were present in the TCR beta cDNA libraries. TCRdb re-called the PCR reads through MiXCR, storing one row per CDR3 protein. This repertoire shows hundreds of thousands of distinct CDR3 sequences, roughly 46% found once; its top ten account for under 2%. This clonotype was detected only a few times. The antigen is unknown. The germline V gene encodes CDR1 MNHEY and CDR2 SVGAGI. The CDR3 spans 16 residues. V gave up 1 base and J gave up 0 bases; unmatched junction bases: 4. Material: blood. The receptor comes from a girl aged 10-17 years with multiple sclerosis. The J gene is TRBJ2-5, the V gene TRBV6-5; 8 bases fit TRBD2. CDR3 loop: CASSYLTSAHQETQYF. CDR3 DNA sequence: TGTGCCAGCAGTTACTTGACTAGCGCCCACCAAGAGACCCAGTACTTC.